The next 11 T cell receptor beta chains were all read from a single sample in a study of T cell responses to AZD1222 COVID-19 vaccine. Assay: immunoSEQ multiplex PCR; the TCRdb copy retains only in-frame clones and omits some. In the table there are around 110,000 clones, 70% to 90% of which are singletons. Source: peripheral blood, taken on day 0 of MenACWY control vaccination. These receptors came from an adult in good health.

Only one count was recorded for this clone. V is TRBV5-6 and J is TRBJ1-5; D gene unclear. The CDR3 spans 13 residues. The V end was cut by 0 bases, the J end by 5 bases, with 6 bases between. CDR1 is SGHDT and CDR2 is YYEEEE in the germline V gene. The CDR3 region is CASSLAGYQPQHF. In nucleotides, the CDR3 is TGTGCCAGCAGCTTGGCAGGTTATCAGCCCCAGCATTTT.

The chain joins TRBV4-2 to TRBJ2-3; TRBD2 aligns across 13 bases. With 0 bases clipped from V and 5 bases from J, the junction kept 5 bases outside the gene matches. Germline V gene sequence: CDR1 LGHNA, CDR2 YNFKEQ. The CDR3 has 17 residues. CDR3 residues: CASSQELAGGLIDTQYF. In nucleotides, the CDR3 is TGTGCCAGCAGCCAAGAACTAGCGGGGGGGTTAATAGATACGCAGTATTTT.

This clone was recorded once. V and J are TRBV7-3 and TRBJ1-1; D is unclear. CDR1 and CDR2 from the germline V gene are SGHTA and FQGTGA. V lost 2 bases and J lost 5, with 12 bases in between. This CDR3 is built from 14 residues. The CDR3 protein is CASSLDGKDTEAFF. The DNA of the CDR3 is TGTGCCAGCAGCTTAGACGGTAAGGATACTGAAGCTTTCTTT. The entire variable domain, with the rest obtained from reference TRBV7-3 and TRBJ1-1, is as follows: GAGVSQTPSNKVTEKGKYVELRCDPISGHTALYWYRQSLGQGPEFLIYFQGTGAADDSGLPNDRFFAVRPEGSVSTLKIQRTERGDSAVYLCASSLDGKDTEAFFGQGTRLTVV.

V usage is TRBV29-1 and J usage is TRBJ1-2, with D perhaps matching TRBD1 (5 bases). This CDR3 spans 11 amino acids. Germline values: CDR1 SQVTM, CDR2 ANQGSEA. The V end was cut by 7 bases, the J end by 3 bases, with 9 bases between. The CDR3 DNA sequence: TGCAGCGGGCGGGGGGACTATGGCTACACCTTC. It yields the protein CSGRGDYGYTF. The full variable domain, completed using reference TRBV29-1 and TRBJ1-2, is SAVISQKPSRDICQRGTSLTIQCQVDSQVTMMFWYRQQPGQSLTLIATANQGSEATYESGFVIDKFPISRPNLTFSTLTVSNMSPEDSSIYLCSGRGDYGYTFGSGTRLTVV.

On this clone: Additional DNA sequences in this sample encode the identical CDR3. The rearrangement links TRBV28 to TRBJ1-5; D remains unclear. Per germline, CDR1 MDHEN and CDR2 SYDVKM. CDR3 length: 12 amino acids. Trimming shortened V by 6 bases and J by 4 bases, and 7 bases separated the two germline ends. The CDR3: CASRGSNQPQHF. The CDR3 DNA reads as TGTGCCAGCAGGGGTTCTAATCAGCCCCAGCATTTT. The complete variable domain, with remaining parts taken from reference TRBV28 and TRBJ1-5, reads DVKVTQSSRYLVKRTGEKVFLECVQDMDHENMFWYRQDPGLGLRLIYFSYDVKMKEKGDIPEGYSVSREKKERFSLILESASTNQTSMYLCASRGSNQPQHFGDGTRLSIL.

The chain recombines TRBV28 with TRBJ1-1; TRBD1 aligns across 9 bases. This CDR3 comprises 14 residues. The V gene's germline CDR1 is MDHEN and CDR2 SYDVKM. The J segment lost 4 bases and the V segment lost 7 bases, leaving 7 bases of the junction unmatched. This CDR3 reads CASTVPTGGTEAFF. As DNA, the CDR3 is TGTGCCAGCACTGTCCCGACAGGGGGCACTGAAGCTTTCTTT.

In DNA form, the CDR3 reads TGCGCCAGCAGCTTGGCCACGGGCTACACTGAAGCTTTCTTT. Residues: CASSLATGYTEAFF. The chain uses TRBV5-1 and TRBJ1-1; D unresolved. The ends were cut back, 0 bases at V and 3 bases at J, with 9 bases in the middle. The CDR3 extends over 14 amino acids. Germline CDR1 SGHRS, CDR2 YFSETQ.

This chain connects TRBV7-2 to TRBJ1-3; D remains unclear. This CDR3 region has 17 residues. Trimming stripped 0 bases from V and 0 bases from J, with 12 bases between. The germline V gene encodes CDR1 SGHTA and CDR2 FQGNSA. The CDR3: CASSLAPWRSSGNTIYF. CDR3 nucleotides: TGTGCCAGCAGCTTAGCACCCTGGCGGTCCTCTGGAAACACCATATATTTT.

The V call is TRBV7-8, the J call TRBJ1-6; D is ambiguous. Germline-derived CDR1 and CDR2 are SGHVS and FQNEAQ. Trimming stripped 6 bases from V and 2 bases from J, with 11 bases between. The CDR3 is 15 residues long. The CDR3 DNA is TGTGCCAGCAGTCCCCCCCAGACCTATAATTCACCCCTCCACTTT. It is translated as CASSPPQTYNSPLHF.

The gene calls are TRBV18 and TRBJ1-4; D unresolved. The CDR3 has 13 residues. CDR1 and CDR2 (germline): KGHSH, LQKENI. V was trimmed by 1 base and J by 5 bases, leaving 5 bases between them. The CDR3 DNA reads TGTGCCAGCTCACCACGCATGAATGAAAAACTGTTTTTT. Translation gives CASSPRMNEKLFF.

V is TRBV19 and J is TRBJ2-3, with 7 bases identical to TRBD1. V lost 3 bases to trimming and J lost 2 bases; unmatched junction nucleotides: 11. Germline loops: CDR1 LNHDA, CDR2 SQIVND (reference sequence). The CDR3 is 17 amino acids. CDR3 sequence (DNA): TGTGCCAGTAGTATTACAGGGGCGCGAATTACCACAGATACGCAGTATTTT. Translated, it gives CASSITGARITTDTQYF.